This TCR beta chain was sequenced for a study of T-cell memory formation after mild COVID-19. Broader study findings: Clones contracting over day 15 to 85 were CD4/CD8 balanced, with later expanders leaning CD4+. The SARS-CoV-2 specificity of second-wave clones reaching peak at day 37 remained unverified.

The CDR3 spans 12 residues. Trimming took off 5 bases at V and 4 bases at J, with 8 bases between the two ends. TCRdb used MiXCR to reprocess the 5' RACE reads, holding one entry per CDR3 protein. The table records about 39,000 distinct CDR3 sequences, about 6.7% of them present only once. This clonotype showed up many times. Its matching antigen is unknown. The rearrangement links TRBV12-3 or TRBV12-4 to TRBJ2-5, with TRBD1 as a possible D gene (5 bases). This TCR was sampled from an adult who had mild COVID-19 (a few samples of this study predate the infection). Cell type and time point are not known. Source material: PBMCs or a T cell subset sorted from them (not recorded which). CDR3 sequence: CASSGTGETQYF. In DNA, the CDR3 is TGTGCCAGCAGTGGTACAGGAGAGACCCAGTACTTC.